Listed here are 9 T cell receptor beta chains from one sample, sequenced in a study of T cell repertoires in cytomegalovirus infection. In TCRdb, the reads were re-called with MiXCR into one record per CDR3 protein. Among 450,000 to 550,000 distinct CDR3 sequences listed, roughly 46% were seen once. Their antigen targets remain unknown. The specimen comprised cultured PBMCs, sampled from culture after CMV antigen stimulation. These receptors were obtained from a human donor in good health (CMV status not recorded). Some clones in this sample may be carry-over from other donors' samples.

This chain uses TRBV6-2 or TRBV6-3 with TRBJ2-1; a weak D match, TRBD2 (5 bases). Germline CDR1 and CDR2: MNHEY and SVGEGT. The CDR3 is made up of 14 amino acids. V was shortened by 6 bases and J by 2 bases, with 11 bases between the two germline ends. The CDR3: CASRLVGPYNEQFF. The DNA for the CDR3 is TGTGCCAGCAGACTAGTTGGGCCCTACAATGAGCAGTTCTTC.

In this sample, this clonotype turned up a few times. The chain couples TRBV7-6 to TRBJ2-1, with D possibly matching TRBD2 (6 bases). Trimming took off 5 bases at V and 0 bases at J, with 23 bases between the two ends. Germline CDR1 and CDR2: SGHVS and FNYEAQ. This CDR3 region has 19 residues. The CDR3 nucleotides are TGTGCCAGCAGCCCGGGACTCCGACACTATGAGAGCTCCTACAATGAGCAGTTCTTC. It yields the protein CASSPGLRHYESSYNEQFF.

There are a few counts of this clonotype. This rearrangement joins TRBV4-1 to TRBJ1-5; 8 bases line up with TRBD1. Germline CDR1 and CDR2: MGHRA and YSYEKL. The CDR3 is 15 amino acids. Losses at the gene ends were 0 bases for V and 6 bases for J; bases not matched to a gene: 4. The DNA for the CDR3 is TGCGCCAGCAGCCAAGATCAGGGGGCCGGTCAGCCCCAGCATTTT. This sequence encodes CASSQDQGAGQPQHF.

This clonotype was found a few times. This chain joins TRBV6-2 or TRBV6-3 and TRBJ2-1; a possible D gene is TRBD1 (5 bases). V was shortened by 4 bases and J by 8 bases, with 18 bases between the two germline ends. Germline V gene data show CDR1 as MNHEY and CDR2 as SVGEGT. This CDR3 has 15 residues. The CDR3 reads CASSSPGYISDEQFF. The DNA of the CDR3 is TGTGCCAGCAGTTCACCAGGGTATATTTCGGATGAGCAGTTCTTC.

This clonotype came up a few times. J is TRBJ2-7 and V is TRBV28, with 10 positions matching TRBD1. Trimming removed 5 bases from V and 6 bases from J; junction bases left unmatched: 10. CDR3 size: 15 residues. The germline V gene encodes CDR1 MDHEN and CDR2 SYDVKM. The CDR3 DNA sequence: TGTGCCAGCAGTACAAGACAGGGGGCGCAAATCGAGCAGTACTTC. This translates into CASSTRQGAQIEQYF.

This clonotype has only a few counts. The V and J genes are TRBV10-3 and TRBJ2-1; perhaps TRBD2 as D (5 bases). V shed 10 bases and J shed 3 bases, with 16 bases lying between them. Germline V CDR1 and CDR2: ENHRY, SYGVKD. There are 14 residues in the CDR3. The CDR3 protein is CATQTAALYNEQFF. CDR3 nucleotides: TGTGCCACCCAAACAGCGGCGCTCTACAATGAGCAGTTCTTC.

This chain joins TRBV2 and TRBJ2-7; TRBD1 agrees at 7 bases. Germline V gene data show CDR1 as SNHLY and CDR2 as FYNNEI. V shed 8 bases and J 3 bases; nucleotides not matched to a gene: 13. The CDR3 loop spans 15 amino acids. This chain's CDR3 is CASRPGRDRNYEQYF. The CDR3, as DNA: TGTGCCAGCCGACCAGGCCGGGACAGAAACTACGAGCAGTACTTC.

V usage is TRBV7-6 and J usage is TRBJ1-3, with D hard to call. The CDR3 runs 15 residues. Per germline, CDR1 SGHVS and CDR2 FNYEAQ. Trimming removed 1 base from V and 0 bases from J, with 7 bases in between. CDR3 loop: CASSLGPLSGNTIYF. The DNA for the CDR3 is TGTGCCAGCAGCTTAGGACCGCTCTCTGGAAACACCATATATTTT.

This clonotype has more than one count but fewer than ten. The chain uses TRBV7-2 and TRBJ2-7; tentative D call: TRBD2 (7 bases). Trimming removed 5 bases at V and 6 bases at J, with 14 bases between. This CDR3 is built from 13 residues. The germline gives CDR1 SGHTA, CDR2 FQGNSA. The CDR3 reads CASSVGGEAEQYF. The DNA of the CDR3 is TGTGCCAGCAGCGTAGGGGGGGAAGCCGAGCAGTACTTC.